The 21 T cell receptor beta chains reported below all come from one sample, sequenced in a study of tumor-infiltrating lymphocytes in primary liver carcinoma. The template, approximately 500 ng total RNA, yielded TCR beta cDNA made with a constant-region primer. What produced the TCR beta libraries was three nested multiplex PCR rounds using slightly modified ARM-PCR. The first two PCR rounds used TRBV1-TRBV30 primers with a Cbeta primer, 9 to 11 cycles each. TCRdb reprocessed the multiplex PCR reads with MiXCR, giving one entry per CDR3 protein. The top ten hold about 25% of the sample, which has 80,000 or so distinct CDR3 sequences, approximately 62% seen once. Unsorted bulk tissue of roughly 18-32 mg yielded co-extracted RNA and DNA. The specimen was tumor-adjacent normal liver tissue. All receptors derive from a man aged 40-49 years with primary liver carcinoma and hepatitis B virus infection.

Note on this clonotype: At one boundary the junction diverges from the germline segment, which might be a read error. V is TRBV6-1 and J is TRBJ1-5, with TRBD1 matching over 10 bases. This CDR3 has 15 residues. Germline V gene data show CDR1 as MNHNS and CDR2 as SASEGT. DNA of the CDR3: TGTGCCAGCAGTGCGGGACAGGGGCAAAATCAGCCTCAGCATTTT. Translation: CASSAGQGQNQPQHF.

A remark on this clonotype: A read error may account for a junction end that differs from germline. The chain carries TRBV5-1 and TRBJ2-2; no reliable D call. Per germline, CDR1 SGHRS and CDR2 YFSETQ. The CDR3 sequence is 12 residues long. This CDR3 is CASNLVHGELFF. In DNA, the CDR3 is TGCGCCAGCAACTTGGTTCACGGTGAGCTGTTTTTT.

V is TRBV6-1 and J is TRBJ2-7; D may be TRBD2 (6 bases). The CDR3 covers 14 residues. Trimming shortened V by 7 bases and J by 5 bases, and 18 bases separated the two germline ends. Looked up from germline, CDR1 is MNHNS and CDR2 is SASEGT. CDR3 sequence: CASNRAGLGHEQYF. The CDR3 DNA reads TGTGCCAGCAATCGGGCGGGACTTGGGCACGAGCAGTACTTC.

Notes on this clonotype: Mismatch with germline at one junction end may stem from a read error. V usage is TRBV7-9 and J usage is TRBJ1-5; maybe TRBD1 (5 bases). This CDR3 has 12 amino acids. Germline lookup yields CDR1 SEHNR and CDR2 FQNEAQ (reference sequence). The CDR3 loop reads CPSSAGGGSQHF. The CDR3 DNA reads TGTCCCAGCAGCGCAGGCGGGGGGTCCCAGCATTTT.

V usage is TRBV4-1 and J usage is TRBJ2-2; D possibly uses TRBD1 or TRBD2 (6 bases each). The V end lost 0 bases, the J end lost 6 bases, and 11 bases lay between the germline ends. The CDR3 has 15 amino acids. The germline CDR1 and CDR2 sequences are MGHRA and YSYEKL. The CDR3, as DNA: TGCGCCAGCAGCCAAGACCCGGGGGCTCCCGGGGAGCTGTTTTTT. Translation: CASSQDPGAPGELFF.

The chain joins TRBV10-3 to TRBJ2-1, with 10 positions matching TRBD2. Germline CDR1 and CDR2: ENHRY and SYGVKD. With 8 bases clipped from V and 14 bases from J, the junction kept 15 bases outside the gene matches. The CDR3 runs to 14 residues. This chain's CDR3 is CAIRSQREGYEKFF. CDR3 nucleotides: TGTGCCATCCGATCCCAGCGGGAGGGCTATGAAAAGTTCTTC.

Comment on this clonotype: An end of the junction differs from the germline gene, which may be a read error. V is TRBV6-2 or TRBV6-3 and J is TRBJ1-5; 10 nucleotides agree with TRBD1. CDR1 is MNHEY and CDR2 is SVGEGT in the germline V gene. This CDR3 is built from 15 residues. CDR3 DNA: TGCGCCAGCAGGGGCCTGAGGGACAGGGGTCAGCCCCAGGATTTT. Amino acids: CASRGLRDRGQPQDF.

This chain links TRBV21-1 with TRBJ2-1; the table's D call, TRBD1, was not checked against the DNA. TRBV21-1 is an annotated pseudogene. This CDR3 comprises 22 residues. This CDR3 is CASSNGTNRDRVYRSSYNEQFF. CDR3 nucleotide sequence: TGTGCCAGCAGCAATGGAACCAACCGGGACAGAGTTTACCGCAGCTCCTACAATGAGCAGTTCTTC.

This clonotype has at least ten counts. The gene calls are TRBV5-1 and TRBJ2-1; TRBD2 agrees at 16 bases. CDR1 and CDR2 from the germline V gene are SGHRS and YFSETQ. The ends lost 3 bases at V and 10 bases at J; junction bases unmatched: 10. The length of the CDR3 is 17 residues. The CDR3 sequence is CASSWGLAGGYKGEQFF. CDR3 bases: TGCGCCAGCAGCTGGGGACTAGCGGGAGGGTACAAAGGGGAGCAGTTCTTC.

In nucleotides, the CDR3 is TGTGCCAGCAGCCCCGGGACCCTGAGCTCCTACGAGCAGTACTTC. Translating it yields CASSPGTLSSYEQYF. The rearrangement uses TRBV2 and TRBJ2-7; D could derive from TRBD1 or TRBD2 (5 bases each). CDR3 length: 15 amino acids. CDR1 is SNHLY, CDR2 FYNNEI, per germline. Trimming removed 6 bases at V and 0 bases at J, with 15 bases between.

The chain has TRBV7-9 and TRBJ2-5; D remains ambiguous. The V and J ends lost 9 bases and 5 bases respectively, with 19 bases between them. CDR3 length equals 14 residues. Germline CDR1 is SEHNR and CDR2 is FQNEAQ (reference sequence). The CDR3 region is CASNSYGPPETQYF. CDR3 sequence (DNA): TGTGCCAGTAACTCTTACGGTCCCCCGGAGACCCAGTACTTC. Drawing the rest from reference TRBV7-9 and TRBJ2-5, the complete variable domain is DTGVSQNPRHKITKRGQNVTFRCDPISEHNRLYWYRQTLGQGPEFLTYFQNEAQLEKSRLLSDRFSAERPKGSFSTLEIQRTEQGDSAMYLCASNSYGPPETQYFGPGTRLLVL.

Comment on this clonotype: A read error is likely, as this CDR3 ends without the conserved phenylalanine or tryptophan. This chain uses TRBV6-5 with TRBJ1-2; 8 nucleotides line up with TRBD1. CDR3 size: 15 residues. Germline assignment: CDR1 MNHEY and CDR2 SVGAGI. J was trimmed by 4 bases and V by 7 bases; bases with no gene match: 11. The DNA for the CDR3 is TGTGCCAGCAAAGATGCGACAGGGGTAATCTATGGCTACACCATC. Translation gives CASKDATGVIYGYTI.

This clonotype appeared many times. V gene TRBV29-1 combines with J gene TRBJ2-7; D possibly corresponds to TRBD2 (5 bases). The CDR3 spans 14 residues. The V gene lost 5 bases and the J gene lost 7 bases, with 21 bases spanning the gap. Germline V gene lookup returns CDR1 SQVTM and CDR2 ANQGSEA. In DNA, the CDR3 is TGCAGCGTTCAGCCGGACCCTGGTCGGAGGGAGCAGTACTTC. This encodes CSVQPDPGRREQYF.

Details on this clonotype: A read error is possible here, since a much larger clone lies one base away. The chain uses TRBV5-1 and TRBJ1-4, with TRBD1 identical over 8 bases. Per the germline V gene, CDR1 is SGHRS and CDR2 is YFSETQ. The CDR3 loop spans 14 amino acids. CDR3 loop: CTSSIGQGNEKLFF. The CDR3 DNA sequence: TGCACCAGCAGCATCGGACAGGGAAATGAAAAACTGTTTTTT.

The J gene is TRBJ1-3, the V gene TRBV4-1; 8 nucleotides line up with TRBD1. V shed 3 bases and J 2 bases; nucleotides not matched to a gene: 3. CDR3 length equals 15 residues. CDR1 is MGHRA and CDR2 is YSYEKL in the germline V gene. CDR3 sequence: CASSHTGGTGNTIYF. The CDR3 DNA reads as TGCGCCAGCAGCCATACAGGGGGTACTGGAAACACCATATATTTT.

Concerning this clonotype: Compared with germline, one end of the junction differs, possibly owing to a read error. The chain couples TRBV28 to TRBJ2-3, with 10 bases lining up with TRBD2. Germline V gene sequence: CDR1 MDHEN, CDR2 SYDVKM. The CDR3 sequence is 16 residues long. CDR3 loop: CASSSFGTSVGDTQYF. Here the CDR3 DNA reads TGTGCAAGCAGTTCATTCGGGACTAGCGTGGGCGATACGCAGTATTTT.

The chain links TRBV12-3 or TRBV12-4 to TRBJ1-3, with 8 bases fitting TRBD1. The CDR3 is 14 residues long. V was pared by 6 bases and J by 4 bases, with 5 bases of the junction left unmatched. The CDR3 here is CASRSTGDGNTIYF. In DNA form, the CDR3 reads TGTGCCAGCAGATCGACAGGGGACGGAAACACCATATATTTT.

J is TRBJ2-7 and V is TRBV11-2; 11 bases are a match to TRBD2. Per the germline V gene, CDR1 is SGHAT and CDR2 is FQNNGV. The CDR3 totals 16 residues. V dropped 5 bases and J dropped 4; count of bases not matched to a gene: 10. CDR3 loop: CASSPGTSGRTYEQYF. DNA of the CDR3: TGTGCCAGCAGCCCCGGGACTAGCGGAAGGACATACGAGCAGTACTTC.

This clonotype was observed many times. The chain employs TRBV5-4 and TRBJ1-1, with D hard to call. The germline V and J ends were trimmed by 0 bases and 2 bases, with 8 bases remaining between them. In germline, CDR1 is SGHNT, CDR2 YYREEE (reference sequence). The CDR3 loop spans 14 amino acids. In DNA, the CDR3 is TGTGCCAGCAGCTTGGGGCGGACTAACACTGAAGCTTTCTTT. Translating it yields CASSLGRTNTEAFF.

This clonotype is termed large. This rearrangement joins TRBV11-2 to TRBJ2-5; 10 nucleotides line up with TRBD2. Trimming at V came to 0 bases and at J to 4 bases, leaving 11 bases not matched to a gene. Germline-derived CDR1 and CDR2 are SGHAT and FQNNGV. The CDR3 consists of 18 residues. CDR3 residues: CASSLDPWSSGRGETQYF. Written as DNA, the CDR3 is TGTGCCAGCAGCTTAGATCCGTGGTCTAGCGGGAGAGGAGAGACCCAGTACTTC.

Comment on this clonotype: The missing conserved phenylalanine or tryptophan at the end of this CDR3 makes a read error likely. The chain's CDR3 is CASSFGGFAKNIQYL. CDR3 coding DNA: TGTGCCAGCAGCTTCGGGGGATTTGCCAAAAACATTCAGTACCTC. This sequence joins TRBV5-4 and TRBJ2-4, with D possibly TRBD2 on 6 matching bases. The V and J ends lost 2 bases and 1 base respectively, with 10 bases between them. Germline CDR1 SGHNT, CDR2 YYREEE (reference sequence). This CDR3 contains 15 residues.